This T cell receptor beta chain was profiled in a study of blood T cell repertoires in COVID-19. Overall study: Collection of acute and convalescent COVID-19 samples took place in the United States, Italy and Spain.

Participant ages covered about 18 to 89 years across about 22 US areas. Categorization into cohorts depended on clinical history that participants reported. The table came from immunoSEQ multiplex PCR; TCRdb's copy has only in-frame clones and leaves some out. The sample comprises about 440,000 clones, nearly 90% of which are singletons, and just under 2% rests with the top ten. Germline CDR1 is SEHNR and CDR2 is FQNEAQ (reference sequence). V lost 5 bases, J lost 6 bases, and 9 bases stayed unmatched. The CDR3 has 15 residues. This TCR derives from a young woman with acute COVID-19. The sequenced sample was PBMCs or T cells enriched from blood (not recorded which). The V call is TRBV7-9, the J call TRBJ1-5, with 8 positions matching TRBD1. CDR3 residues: CASSLGQGVTQPQHF. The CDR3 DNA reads TGTGCCAGCAGCCTCGGACAGGGTGTTACTCAGCCCCAGCATTTT. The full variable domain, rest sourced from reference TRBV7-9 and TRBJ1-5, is DTGVSQNPRHKITKRGQNVTFRCDPISEHNRLYWYRQTLGQGPEFLTYFQNEAQLEKSRLLSDRFSAERPKGSFSTLEIQRTEQGDSAMYLCASSLGQGVTQPQHFGDGTRLSIL.